The 25 T cell receptor beta chains listed next were all sequenced from one sample in a study of persistence of HIV-infected CD4 T cells. The libraries were made with immunoSEQ version 4 in survey mode. Measured with immunoSEQ multiplex PCR; TCRdb has only the in-frame clones, and not every one. The sample records roughly 41,000 clones, approximately 86% being singletons. No antigen is known for these receptors. Cells were stimulated nonspecifically with anti-CD3/anti-CD28 magnetic beads. Sorting of responding CD4+ T cells relied on upregulated CD40 ligand together with CD69. The specimen was CD4+ T cells sorted from PBMCs after approximately 19-hour stimulation, collected from a patient who received antiretroviral therapy. These receptors were taken from an adult man with HIV who was CMV-seropositive.

The sample holds a few counts of this clone. The chain uses TRBV27 and TRBJ1-6; no firm D call. V was cut by 3 bases and J by 7 bases, with 13 bases left in between. CDR3 length equals 15 residues. The germline V gene has CDR1 MNHEY and CDR2 SMNVEV (reference sequence). CDR3 region: CASSFIQRTNSPLHF. The CDR3 coding sequence is TGTGCCAGCAGTTTTATACAGAGAACAAATTCACCCCTCCACTTT.

CDR3: CASSPNMNTEAFF. For the CDR3, the DNA is TGTGCCAGCAGCCCAAACATGAACACTGAAGCTTTCTTT. The chain uses TRBV6-2 or TRBV6-3 and TRBJ1-1; no reliable D call. Trimming removed 6 bases at V and 0 bases at J, with 8 bases between. Germline V CDR1 and CDR2: MNHEY, SVGEGT. The CDR3 consists of 13 residues.

The rearrangement links TRBV19 to TRBJ2-7; TRBD2 agrees at 9 bases. Trimming removed 6 bases from V and 5 bases from J; junction bases left unmatched: 8. The CDR3 has 14 amino acids. Germline V gene lookup returns CDR1 LNHDA and CDR2 SQIVND (reference sequence). This chain's CDR3 is CASRPVAGVNEQYF. The CDR3 DNA is TGTGCCAGTAGACCTGTAGCGGGAGTCAACGAGCAGTACTTC.

The chain links TRBV2 to TRBJ2-3, with D possibly matching TRBD2 (5 bases). Germline-derived CDR1 and CDR2 are SNHLY and FYNNEI. This CDR3 region has 14 residues. The V and J ends lost 6 bases and 2 bases respectively, with 12 bases between them. For the CDR3, the DNA is TGTGCCAGCAGATACCGAGGGATCACAGATACGCAGTATTTT. As protein: CASRYRGITDTQYF.

With regard to this clone: The junction differs from germline at one of its ends, possibly a read error. This sequence joins TRBV5-5 and TRBJ2-5; D might be TRBD2 (6 bases). Per germline, CDR1 SGHKS and CDR2 YYEKEE (reference sequence). The CDR3 is made up of 13 amino acids. The CDR3 bases are TGTGCCAGCAGTCTGACCGGGACTGAAATGGGAGACTTC. Its translation is CASSLTGTEMGDF.

The J gene is TRBJ1-1, the V gene TRBV28; TRBD1 aligns across 8 bases. The CDR3 loop spans 15 amino acids. CDR1 and CDR2 from the germline V gene are MDHEN and SYDVKM. V lost 5 bases, J lost 4 bases, and 9 bases stayed unmatched. CDR3: CASSPGTGTPTEAFF. The CDR3 DNA reads TGTGCCAGCAGTCCCGGGACAGGAACCCCCACTGAAGCTTTCTTT.

The sample holds one count of this clone. This chain links TRBV25-1 with TRBJ2-3, with D tentatively TRBD1 (5 bases). Trimming left V 2 bases short and J 6 bases short, with 15 bases between. The CDR3 loop spans 15 amino acids. Germline V gene lookup returns CDR1 MGHDK and CDR2 SYGVNS. As DNA, the CDR3 is TGTGCCAGCAGTGAACCAGGGTCCAAGGGGGATACGCAGTATTTT. This gives the protein CASSEPGSKGDTQYF.

This clone was seen just once. The V and J genes are TRBV30 and TRBJ1-3, with 7 bases lining up with TRBD1. The V gene's germline CDR1 is GTSNPN and CDR2 SVGIG (reference sequence). Losses at the gene ends were 4 bases for V and 0 bases for J; bases not matched to a gene: 9. This CDR3 has 16 amino acids. The CDR3 nucleotides read TGTGCCTGGACTTTGGGACAGATCTTCTCTGGAAACACCATATATTTT. It codes for CAWTLGQIFSGNTIYF.

This chain uses TRBV13 with TRBJ1-3; D not resolved. Looked up from germline, CDR1 is PRHDT and CDR2 is FYEKMQ (reference sequence). The CDR3 runs 15 residues. Trimming left V 2 bases short and J 8 bases short, with 16 bases between. Here the CDR3 reads CASSLRAASVDTIYF. CDR3 DNA sequence: TGTGCCAGCAGCTTACGGGCAGCCTCGGTAGACACCATATATTTT.

This chain uses TRBV4-2 with TRBJ1-1; TRBD1 is a possible D gene (5 bases). V was pared by 2 bases and J by 11 bases, with 12 bases between. In germline, CDR1 is LGHNA, CDR2 YNFKEQ. The CDR3 is 12 amino acids. The CDR3 DNA reads as TGTGCCAGCAGCCAACCGCAGGGTGGTGCTTTCTTT. The encoded protein is CASSQPQGGAFF.

V is TRBV29-1 and J is TRBJ1-5, with 11 bases aligning to TRBD1. V shed 4 bases, J shed 5 bases, and the junction held 1 base outside the gene matches. CDR1 SQVTM and CDR2 ANQGSEA come from the germline V gene. The CDR3 has 13 amino acids. For the CDR3, the DNA is TGCAGCGTTGGGGACAGGGGGGATCAGCCCCAGCATTTT. Translated, it gives CSVGDRGDQPQHF.

This clone showed up just once. The chain combines TRBV30 with TRBJ1-2, with TRBD1 matching over 7 bases. CDR1 and CDR2 from the germline V gene are GTSNPN and SVGIG (reference sequence). This CDR3 region has 10 residues. The CDR3 sequence: CVTGSYGYTF. The CDR3 region has the DNA TGTGTGACAGGGAGCTATGGCTACACCTTC.

V is TRBV9 and J is TRBJ1-2; weak D call: TRBD1 (6 bases). In germline, CDR1 is SGDLS, CDR2 YYNGEE. The CDR3 totals 14 residues. Trimming pared 2 bases from V and 6 bases from J, leaving 14 bases between. The CDR3 nucleotides are TGTGCCAGCAGCGTTAACCTGAAGGGGGATGGCTACACCTTC. Translation gives CASSVNLKGDGYTF.

CDR3 nucleotides: TGTGCCAGCAGTTACTCTAGAGCGGGAGTTTCGGAGACCCAGTACTTC. Translated: CASSYSRAGVSETQYF. V usage is TRBV6-6 and J usage is TRBJ2-5; TRBD2 aligns across 8 bases. The length of the CDR3 is 16 residues. Germline assignment: CDR1 MNHNY and CDR2 SVGAGI (reference sequence). Germline trimming cut 0 bases from V and 5 bases from J; bases unmatched to any gene: 8.

The genes are TRBV2 and TRBJ2-1; 12 nucleotides line up with TRBD2. The CDR3 runs 15 residues. CDR1 SNHLY and CDR2 FYNNEI come from the germline V gene. The V and J ends lost 5 bases and 3 bases, in that order; junction bases with no gene match: 2. The CDR3: CASSPLAGGYNEQFF. CDR3 nucleotide sequence: TGTGCCAGCAGTCCACTAGCGGGGGGCTACAATGAGCAGTTCTTC. The full variable domain, with the rest looked up from reference TRBV2 and TRBJ2-1, is EPEVTQTPSHQVTQMGQEVILRCVPISNHLYFYWYRQILGQKVEFLVSFYNNEISEKSEIFDDQFSVERPDGSNFTLKIRSTKLEDSAMYFCASSPLAGGYNEQFFGPGTRLTVL.

The chain carries TRBV30 and TRBJ1-5; unclear D gene. Per the germline V gene, CDR1 is GTSNPN and CDR2 is SVGIG (reference sequence). The CDR3 has 14 residues. V lost 3 bases and J lost 2, with 11 bases in between. CDR3 region: CAWSAEMGNQPQHF. Here the CDR3 DNA reads TGTGCCTGGAGCGCCGAGATGGGCAATCAGCCCCAGCATTTT. Looking up the rest from reference TRBV30 and TRBJ1-5 gives the full variable domain: SQTIHQWPATLVQPVGSPLSLECTVEGTSNPNLYWYRQAAGRGLQLLFYSVGIGQISSEVPQNLSASRPQDRQFILSSKKLLLSDSGFYLCAWSAEMGNQPQHFGDGTRLSIL.

The chain has TRBV18 and TRBJ1-2; 10 positions match TRBD1. There are 13 residues in the CDR3. The V gene end was trimmed by 3 bases and the J gene end by 8 bases; junction bases not matched to a gene: 3. CDR1 is KGHSH, CDR2 LQKENI, per germline. The CDR3 nucleotides read TGTGCCAGCTCACCGGGGACAGGGGTCGGCTACACCTTC. It is translated as CASSPGTGVGYTF.

The CDR3 loop reads CASSSFGWGGNQPQHF. The CDR3 bases are TGTGCCAGCTCATCATTCGGTTGGGGCGGTAATCAGCCCCAGCATTTT. The V gene is TRBV18, the J gene TRBJ1-5, with D maybe TRBD1 (5 bases). Germline assignment: CDR1 KGHSH and CDR2 LQKENI. CDR3 length equals 16 residues. V was trimmed by 5 bases and J by 4 bases, leaving 18 bases between them. The full variable domain, in which reference TRBV18 and TRBJ1-5 provide the parts outside the CDR3, is NAGVMQNPRHLVRRRGQEARLRCSPMKGHSHVYWYRQLPEEGLKFMVYLQKENIIDESGMPKERFSAEFPKEGPSILRIQQVVRGDSAAYFCASSSFGWGGNQPQHFGDGTRLSIL.

This clone has a single count. The DNA of the CDR3 is TGTGCCATCAGTGAATACAGTTTGAACACTGAAGCTTTCTTT. This translates into CAISEYSLNTEAFF. The V call is TRBV10-3, the J call TRBJ1-1; D gene ambiguous. Deletions cut 3 bases from V and 0 bases from J, with 8 bases between. Germline V gene sequence: CDR1 ENHRY, CDR2 SYGVKD. The CDR3 extends over 14 amino acids.

The chain is built from TRBV5-1 and TRBJ1-1; 8 positions agree with TRBD1. The V gene's germline CDR1 is SGHRS and CDR2 YFSETQ. The CDR3 runs 15 residues. The ends lost 4 bases at V and 3 bases at J; junction bases unmatched: 8. CDR3 amino acids: CASSRTGGKDTEAFF. DNA of the CDR3: TGCGCCAGCAGCAGAACAGGGGGAAAGGACACTGAAGCTTTCTTT.

This chain uses TRBV19 with TRBJ1-1, with TRBD1 matching over 9 bases. The J segment lost 0 bases and the V segment lost 7 bases, leaving 15 bases of the junction unmatched. Germline lookup yields CDR1 LNHDA and CDR2 SQIVND (reference sequence). This CDR3 spans 18 amino acids. The CDR3 nucleotides read TGTGCCAGTACCCGATGGGGCCCGGGACAGGGCGTGAACACTGAAGCTTTCTTT. Its translation is CASTRWGPGQGVNTEAFF.

This clone was picked up one time. CDR3 DNA: TGTGCCAGCAGCTTAGCGGGAGCCGGCTACAATGAGCAGTTCTTC. This translates into CASSLAGAGYNEQFF. The chain has TRBV28 and TRBJ2-1; 9 bases fit TRBD2. Trimming cost V 6 bases and J 3 bases; bases outside gene matches: 6. This CDR3 contains 15 residues. Germline CDR1 MDHEN, CDR2 SYDVKM.

V is TRBV10-3 and J is TRBJ2-1; 12 bases fit TRBD2. Germline CDR1 ENHRY, CDR2 SYGVKD. V lost 2 bases, J lost 8 bases, and 4 bases stayed unmatched. The length of the CDR3 is 15 residues. CDR3 DNA sequence: TGTGCCATCAGTGAGACTAGCGGGGGGCCGTATGAGCAGTTCTTC. This gives the protein CAISETSGGPYEQFF.

The chain employs TRBV11-3 and TRBJ2-2; D is unresolved. Germline V gene lookup returns CDR1 SGHNT and CDR2 YENEEA. The V and J ends lost 1 base and 1 base respectively, with 4 bases between them. The CDR3 runs 14 residues. The CDR3 sequence: CASSLAGNTGELFF. CDR3 coding DNA: TGTGCCAGCAGCTTAGCGGGGAACACCGGGGAGCTGTTTTTT.

The chain uses TRBV5-6 and TRBJ1-4; D not resolved. This CDR3 spans 15 amino acids. The germline V and J ends were trimmed by 0 bases and 8 bases, with 14 bases remaining between them. The germline gives CDR1 SGHDT, CDR2 YYEEEE. The CDR3 loop reads CASSLVSGRNEKLFF. The CDR3 nucleotides read TGTGCCAGCAGCTTGGTCTCAGGAAGAAACGAAAAACTGTTTTTT. The entire variable domain, with the rest obtained from reference TRBV5-6 and TRBJ1-4, is as follows: DAGVTQSPTHLIKTRGQQVTLRCSPKSGHDTVSWYQQALGQGPQFIFQYYEEEERQRGNFPDRFSGHQFPNYSSELNVNALLLGDSALYLCASSLVSGRNEKLFFGSGTQLSVL.